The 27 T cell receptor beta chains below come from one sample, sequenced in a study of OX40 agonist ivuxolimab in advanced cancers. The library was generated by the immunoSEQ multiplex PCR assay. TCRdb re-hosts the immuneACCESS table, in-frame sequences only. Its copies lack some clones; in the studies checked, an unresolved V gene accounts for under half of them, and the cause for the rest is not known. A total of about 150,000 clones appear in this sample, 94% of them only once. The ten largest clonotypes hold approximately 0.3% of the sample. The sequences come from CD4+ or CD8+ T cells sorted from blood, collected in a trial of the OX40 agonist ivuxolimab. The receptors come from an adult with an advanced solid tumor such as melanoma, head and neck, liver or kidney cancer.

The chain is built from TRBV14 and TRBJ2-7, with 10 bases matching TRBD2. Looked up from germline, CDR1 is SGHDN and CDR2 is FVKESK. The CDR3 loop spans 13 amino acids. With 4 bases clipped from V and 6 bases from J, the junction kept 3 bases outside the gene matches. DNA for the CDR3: TGTGCCAGCAGCCCGCGGACTAGCGGCGAGCAGTACTTC. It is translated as CASSPRTSGEQYF.

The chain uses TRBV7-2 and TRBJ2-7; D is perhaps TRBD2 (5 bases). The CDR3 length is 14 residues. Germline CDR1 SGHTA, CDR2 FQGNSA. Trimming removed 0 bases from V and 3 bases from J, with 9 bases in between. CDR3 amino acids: CASSLAAGNYEQYF. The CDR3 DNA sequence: TGTGCCAGCAGCTTAGCCGCGGGTAACTACGAGCAGTACTTC.

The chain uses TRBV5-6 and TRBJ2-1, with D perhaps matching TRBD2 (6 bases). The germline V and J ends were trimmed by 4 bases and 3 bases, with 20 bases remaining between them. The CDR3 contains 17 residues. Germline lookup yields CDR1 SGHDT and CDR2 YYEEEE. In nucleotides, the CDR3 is TGTGCCAGCAGCCTGGCTGGCCTGATCGGGGGCTACAATGAGCAGTTCTTC. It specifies CASSLAGLIGGYNEQFF.

The DNA for the CDR3 is TGTGCCAGCAGTGTGTCCCGGACAGGAGGAGGTCAGCCCCAGCATTTT. Translated: CASSVSRTGGGQPQHF. The chain is built from TRBV27 and TRBJ1-5; the match to TRBD1 covers 7 bases. This CDR3 spans 16 amino acids. The germline gives CDR1 MNHEY, CDR2 SMNVEV (reference sequence). V trimming: 5 bases; J trimming: 6 bases; junction bases outside the gene matches: 13.

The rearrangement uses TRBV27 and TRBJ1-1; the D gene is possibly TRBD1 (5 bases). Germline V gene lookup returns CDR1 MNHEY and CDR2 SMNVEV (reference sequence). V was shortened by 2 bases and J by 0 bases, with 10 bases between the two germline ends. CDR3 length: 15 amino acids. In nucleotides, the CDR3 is TGTGCCAGCAGTTTAAGGGCGGGGGTGAACACTGAAGCTTTCTTT. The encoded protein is CASSLRAGVNTEAFF.

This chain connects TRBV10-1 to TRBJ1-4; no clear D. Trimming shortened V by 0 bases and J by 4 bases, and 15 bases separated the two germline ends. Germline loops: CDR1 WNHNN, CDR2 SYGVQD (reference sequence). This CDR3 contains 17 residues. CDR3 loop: CASSESRNSLHNEKLFF. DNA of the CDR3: TGCGCCAGCAGTGAGTCGAGGAACAGCCTCCATAATGAAAAACTGTTTTTT.

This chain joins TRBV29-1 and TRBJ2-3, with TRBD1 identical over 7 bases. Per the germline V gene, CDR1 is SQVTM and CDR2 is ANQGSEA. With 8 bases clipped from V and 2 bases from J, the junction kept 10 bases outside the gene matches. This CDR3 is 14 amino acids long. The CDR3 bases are TGCAGCTATACAGGGGATCGGACCACAGATACGCAGTATTTT. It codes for CSYTGDRTTDTQYF.

The chain's CDR3 is CASSLRGDAGANVLTF. CDR3 DNA sequence: TGTGCCAGCAGCTTGAGGGGGGACGCTGGGGCCAACGTCCTGACTTTC. The chain has TRBV5-5 and TRBJ2-6; D might be TRBD1 or TRBD2, each matching 6 bases. The CDR3 has 16 amino acids. The V gene lost 1 base and the J gene lost 2 bases, with 10 bases spanning the gap. Germline lookup yields CDR1 SGHKS and CDR2 YYEKEE (reference sequence).

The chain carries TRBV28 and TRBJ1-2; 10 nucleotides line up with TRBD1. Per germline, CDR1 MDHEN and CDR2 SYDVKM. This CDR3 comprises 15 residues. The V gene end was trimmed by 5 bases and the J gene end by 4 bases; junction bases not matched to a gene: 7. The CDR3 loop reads CASSPRDRGLYGYTF. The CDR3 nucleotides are TGTGCCAGCAGTCCCCGGGACAGGGGCCTCTATGGCTACACCTTC.

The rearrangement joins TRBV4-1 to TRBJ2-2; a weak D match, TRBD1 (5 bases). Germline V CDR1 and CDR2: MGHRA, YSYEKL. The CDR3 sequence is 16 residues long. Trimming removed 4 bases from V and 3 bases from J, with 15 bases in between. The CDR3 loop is CASSRGRATDTGELFF. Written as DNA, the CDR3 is TGCGCCAGCAGCCGAGGCAGGGCCACGGACACCGGGGAGCTGTTTTTT.

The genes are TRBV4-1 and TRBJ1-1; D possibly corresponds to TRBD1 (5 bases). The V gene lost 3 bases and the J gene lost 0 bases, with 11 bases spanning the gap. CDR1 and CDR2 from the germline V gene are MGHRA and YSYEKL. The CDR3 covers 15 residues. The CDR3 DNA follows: TGCGCCAGCAGCCACCCACAGGCCATGAACACTGAAGCTTTCTTT. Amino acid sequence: CASSHPQAMNTEAFF.

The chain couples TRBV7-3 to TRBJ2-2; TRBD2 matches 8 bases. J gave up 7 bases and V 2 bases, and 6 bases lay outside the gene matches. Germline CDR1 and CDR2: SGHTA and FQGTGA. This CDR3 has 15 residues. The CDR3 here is CASSLAGGDVGELFF. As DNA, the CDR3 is TGTGCCAGCAGCTTAGCGGGAGGCGATGTCGGGGAGCTGTTTTTT.

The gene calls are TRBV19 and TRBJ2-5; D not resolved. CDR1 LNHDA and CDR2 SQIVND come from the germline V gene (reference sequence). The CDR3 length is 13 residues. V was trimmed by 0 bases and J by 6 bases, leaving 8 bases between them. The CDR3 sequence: CASSIDGRQTQYF. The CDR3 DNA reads TGTGCCAGTAGTATAGATGGCAGGCAGACCCAGTACTTC.

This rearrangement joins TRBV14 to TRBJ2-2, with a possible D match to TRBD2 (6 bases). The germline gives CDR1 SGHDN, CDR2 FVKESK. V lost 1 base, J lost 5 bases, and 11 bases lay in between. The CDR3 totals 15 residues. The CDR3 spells CASSQVLGRTGELFF. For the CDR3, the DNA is TGTGCCAGCAGCCAAGTTTTGGGGAGGACCGGGGAGCTGTTTTTT.

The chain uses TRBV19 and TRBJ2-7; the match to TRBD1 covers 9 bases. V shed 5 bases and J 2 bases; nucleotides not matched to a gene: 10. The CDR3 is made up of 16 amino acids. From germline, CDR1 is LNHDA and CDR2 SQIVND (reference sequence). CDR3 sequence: CASSSLGTGSPYEQYF. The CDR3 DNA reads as TGTGCCAGTAGTTCACTCGGGACAGGGTCACCCTACGAGCAGTACTTC. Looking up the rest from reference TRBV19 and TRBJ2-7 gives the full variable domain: DGGITQSPKYLFRKEGQNVTLSCEQNLNHDAMYWYRQDPGQGLRLIYYSQIVNDFQKGDIAEGYSVSREKKESFPLTVTSAQKNPTAFYLCASSSLGTGSPYEQYFGPGTRLTVT.

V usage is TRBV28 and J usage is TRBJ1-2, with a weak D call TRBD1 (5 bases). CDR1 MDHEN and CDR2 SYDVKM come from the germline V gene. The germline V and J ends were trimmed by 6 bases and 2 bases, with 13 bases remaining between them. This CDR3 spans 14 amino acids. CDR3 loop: CASSFTGPNYGYTF. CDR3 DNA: TGTGCCAGCAGCTTCACGGGGCCCAACTATGGCTACACCTTC.

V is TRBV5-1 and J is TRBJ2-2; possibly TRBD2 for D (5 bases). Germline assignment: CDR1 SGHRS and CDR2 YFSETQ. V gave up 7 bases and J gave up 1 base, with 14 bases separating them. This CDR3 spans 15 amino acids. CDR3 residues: CASGGLLQNTGELFF. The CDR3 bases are TGCGCCAGCGGAGGACTTCTTCAGAACACCGGGGAGCTGTTTTTT.

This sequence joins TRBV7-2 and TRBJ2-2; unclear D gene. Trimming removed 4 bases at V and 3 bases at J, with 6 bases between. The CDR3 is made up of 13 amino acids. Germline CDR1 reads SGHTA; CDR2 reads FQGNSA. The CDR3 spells CASSSTDTGELFF. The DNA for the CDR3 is TGTGCCAGCAGCTCTACTGACACCGGGGAGCTGTTTTTT.

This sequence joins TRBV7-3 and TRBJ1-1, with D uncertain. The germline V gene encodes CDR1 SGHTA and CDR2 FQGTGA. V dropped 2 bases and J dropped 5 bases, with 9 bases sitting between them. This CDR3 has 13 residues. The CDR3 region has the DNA TGTGCCAGCAGCTTAGTGGGGAGGACTGAAGCTTTCTTT. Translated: CASSLVGRTEAFF.

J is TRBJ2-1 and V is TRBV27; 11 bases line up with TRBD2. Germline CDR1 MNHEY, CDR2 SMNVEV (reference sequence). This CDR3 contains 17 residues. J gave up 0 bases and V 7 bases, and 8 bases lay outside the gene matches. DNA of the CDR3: TGTGCCAGCACCTCACTAGCGGGGGACAGCTCCTACAATGAGCAGTTCTTC. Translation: CASTSLAGDSSYNEQFF.

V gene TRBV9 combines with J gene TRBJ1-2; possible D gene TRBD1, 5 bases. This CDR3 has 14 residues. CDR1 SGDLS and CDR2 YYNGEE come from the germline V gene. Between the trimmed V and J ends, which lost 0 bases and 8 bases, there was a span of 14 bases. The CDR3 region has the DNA TGTGCCAGCAGCGTAGCTACAGGAGATGACGGCTACACCTTC. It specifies CASSVATGDDGYTF.

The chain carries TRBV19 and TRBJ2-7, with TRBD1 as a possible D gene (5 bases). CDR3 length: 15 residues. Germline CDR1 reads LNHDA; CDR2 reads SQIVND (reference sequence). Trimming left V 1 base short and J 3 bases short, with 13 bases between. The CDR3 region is CASSIATPTVYEQYF. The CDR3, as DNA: TGTGCCAGTAGTATAGCAACCCCGACAGTCTACGAGCAGTACTTC.

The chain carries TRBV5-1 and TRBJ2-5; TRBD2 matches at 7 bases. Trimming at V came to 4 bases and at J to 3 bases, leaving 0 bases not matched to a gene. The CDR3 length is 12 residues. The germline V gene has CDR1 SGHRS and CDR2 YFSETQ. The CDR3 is CASSRGEETQYF. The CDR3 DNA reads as TGCGCCAGCAGCCGGGGGGAAGAGACCCAGTACTTC.

CDR3 sequence reads: CASTTGAGEAFF. DNA of the CDR3: TGTGCCAGCACCACCGGGGCGGGTGAAGCTTTCTTT. V gene TRBV6-5 combines with J gene TRBJ1-1; possible D gene TRBD1, 5 bases. The CDR3 has 12 amino acids. V lost 7 bases and J lost 7, with 13 bases in between. CDR1 is MNHEY and CDR2 is SVGAGI in the germline V gene.

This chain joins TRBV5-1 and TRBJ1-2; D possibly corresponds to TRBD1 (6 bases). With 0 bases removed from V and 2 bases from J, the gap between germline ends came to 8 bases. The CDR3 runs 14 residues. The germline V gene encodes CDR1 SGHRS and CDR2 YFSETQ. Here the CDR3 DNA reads TGCGCCAGCAGCTTGGCAACAGGGAACTATGGCTACACCTTC. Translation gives CASSLATGNYGYTF.

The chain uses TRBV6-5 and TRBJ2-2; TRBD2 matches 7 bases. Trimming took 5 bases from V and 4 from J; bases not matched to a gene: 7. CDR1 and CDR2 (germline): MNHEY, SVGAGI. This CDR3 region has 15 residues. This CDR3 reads CASSGTTRGTGELFF. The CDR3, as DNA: TGTGCCAGCAGTGGGACTACCCGTGGCACCGGGGAGCTGTTTTTT.

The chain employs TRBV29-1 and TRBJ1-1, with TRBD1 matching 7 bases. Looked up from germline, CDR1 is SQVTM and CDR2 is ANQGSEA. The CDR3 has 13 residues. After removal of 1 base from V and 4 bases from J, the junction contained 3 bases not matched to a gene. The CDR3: CSVEVQGGTEAFF. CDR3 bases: TGCAGCGTTGAAGTGCAGGGGGGCACTGAAGCTTTCTTT.